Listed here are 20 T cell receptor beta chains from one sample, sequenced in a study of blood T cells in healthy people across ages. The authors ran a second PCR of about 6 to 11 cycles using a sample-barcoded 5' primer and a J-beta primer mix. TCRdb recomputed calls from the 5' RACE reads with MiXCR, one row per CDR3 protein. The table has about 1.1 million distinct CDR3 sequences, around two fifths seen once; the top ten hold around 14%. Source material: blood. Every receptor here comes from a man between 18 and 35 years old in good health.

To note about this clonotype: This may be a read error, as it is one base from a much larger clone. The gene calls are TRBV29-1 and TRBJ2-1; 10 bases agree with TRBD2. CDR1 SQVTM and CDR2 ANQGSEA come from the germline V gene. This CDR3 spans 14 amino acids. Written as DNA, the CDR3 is TGCAGCGTTGGTAGGACTAGCGGTTACAAGGAGCAGTTCTTC. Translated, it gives CSVGRTSGYKEQFF.

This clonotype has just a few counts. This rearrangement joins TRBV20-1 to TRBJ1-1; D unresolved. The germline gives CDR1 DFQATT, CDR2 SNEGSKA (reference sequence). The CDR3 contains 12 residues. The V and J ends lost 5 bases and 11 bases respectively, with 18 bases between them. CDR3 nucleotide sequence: TGCAGTGCTCTATTCGCCCGGGATCGGGCTTTCTTT. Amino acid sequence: CSALFARDRAFF.

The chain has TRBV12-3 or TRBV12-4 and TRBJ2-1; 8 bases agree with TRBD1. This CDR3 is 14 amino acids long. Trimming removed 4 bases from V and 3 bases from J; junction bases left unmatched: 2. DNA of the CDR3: TGTGCCAGCAGTTGGGGGACAGGCTACAATGAGCAGTTCTTC. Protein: CASSWGTGYNEQFF.

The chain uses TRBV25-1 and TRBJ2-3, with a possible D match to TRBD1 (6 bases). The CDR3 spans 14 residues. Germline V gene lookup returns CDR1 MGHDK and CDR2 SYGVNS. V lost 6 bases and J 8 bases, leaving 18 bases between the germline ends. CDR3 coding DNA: TGTGCCAGCAGCTTACAGGGAGCTCCAGGTACGCAGTATTTT. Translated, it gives CASSLQGAPGTQYF.

The CDR3 nucleotides read TGTGCCAGCAGGGTAGACAGGGGGCGCACAGATACGCAGTATTTT. It translates to CASRVDRGRTDTQYF. V and J are TRBV6-1 and TRBJ2-3; 10 bases fit TRBD1. CDR1 MNHNS and CDR2 SASEGT come from the germline V gene. Germline trimming cut 6 bases from V and 1 base from J; bases unmatched to any gene: 4. The CDR3 covers 15 residues.

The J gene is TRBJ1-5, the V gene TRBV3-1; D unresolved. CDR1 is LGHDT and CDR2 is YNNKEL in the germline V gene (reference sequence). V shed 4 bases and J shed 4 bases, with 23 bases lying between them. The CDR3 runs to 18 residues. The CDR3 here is CASSRQVNGLRLNQPQHF. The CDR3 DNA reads TGTGCCAGCAGCCGGCAGGTAAACGGACTGCGCCTAAATCAGCCCCAGCATTTT. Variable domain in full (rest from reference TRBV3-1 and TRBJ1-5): DTAVSQTPKYLVTQMGNDKSIKCEQNLGHDTMYWYKQDSKKFLKIMFSYNNKELIINETVPNRFSPKSPDKAHLNLHINSLELGDSAVYFCASSRQVNGLRLNQPQHFGDGTRLSIL.

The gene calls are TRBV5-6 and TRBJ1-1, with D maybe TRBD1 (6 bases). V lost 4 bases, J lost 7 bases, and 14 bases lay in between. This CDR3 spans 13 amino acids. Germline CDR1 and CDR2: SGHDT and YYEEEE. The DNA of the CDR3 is TGTGCCAGCAGCGGGGGCAGAGCCAGTGAAGCTTTCTTT. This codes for CASSGGRASEAFF.

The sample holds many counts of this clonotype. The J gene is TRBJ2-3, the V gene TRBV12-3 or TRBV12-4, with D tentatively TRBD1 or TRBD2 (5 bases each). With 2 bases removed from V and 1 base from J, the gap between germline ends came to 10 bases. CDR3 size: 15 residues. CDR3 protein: CASSLWDHRTDTQYF. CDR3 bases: TGTGCCAGCAGTTTATGGGACCATCGCACAGATACGCAGTATTTT.

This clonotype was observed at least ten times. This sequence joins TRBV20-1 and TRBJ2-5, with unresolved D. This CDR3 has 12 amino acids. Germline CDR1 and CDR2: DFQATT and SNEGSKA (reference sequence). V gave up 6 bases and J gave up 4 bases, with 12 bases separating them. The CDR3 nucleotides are TGCAGTGCATCGCCGAGTGGAGAGACCCAGTACTTC. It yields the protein CSASPSGETQYF.

DNA for the CDR3: TGTGCCAGCAGCAACGGACAGGGCAGGAATCAGCCCCAGCATTTT. This sequence encodes CASSNGQGRNQPQHF. V usage is TRBV6-5 and J usage is TRBJ1-5; TRBD1 matches at 8 bases. The CDR3 runs 15 residues. The V gene's germline CDR1 is MNHEY and CDR2 SVGAGI. J gave up 4 bases and V 6 bases, and 8 bases lay outside the gene matches.

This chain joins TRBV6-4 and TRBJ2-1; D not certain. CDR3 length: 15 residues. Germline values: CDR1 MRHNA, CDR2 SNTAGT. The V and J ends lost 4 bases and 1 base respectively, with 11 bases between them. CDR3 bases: TGTGCCAGCAGTGCCCCCAGTGGTTCCTACAATGAGCAGTTCTTC. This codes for CASSAPSGSYNEQFF.

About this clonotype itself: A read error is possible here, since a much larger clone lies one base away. In DNA, the CDR3 is TGTGCCTGCAGTGACACCTATGGCTACACCTTC. Translating it yields CACSDTYGYTF. J is TRBJ1-2 and V is TRBV6-4, with D unresolved. This CDR3 contains 11 residues. Germline V lookup: CDR1 MRHNA, CDR2 SNTAGT.

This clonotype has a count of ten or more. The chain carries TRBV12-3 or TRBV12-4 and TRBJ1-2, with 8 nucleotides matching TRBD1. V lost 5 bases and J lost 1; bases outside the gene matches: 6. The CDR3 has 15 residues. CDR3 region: CASSRTGSLNYGYTF. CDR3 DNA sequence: TGTGCCAGCAGTAGGACAGGGAGTCTTAACTATGGCTACACCTTC.

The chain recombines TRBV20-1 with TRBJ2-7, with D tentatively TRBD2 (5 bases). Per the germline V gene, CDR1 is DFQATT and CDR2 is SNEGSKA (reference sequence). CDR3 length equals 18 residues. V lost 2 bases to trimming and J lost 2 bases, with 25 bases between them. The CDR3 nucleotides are TGCAGTGCTAGAACCCCGCTGGACTCCAACCCCCGTACCTACGAGCAGTACTTC. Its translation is CSARTPLDSNPRTYEQYF.

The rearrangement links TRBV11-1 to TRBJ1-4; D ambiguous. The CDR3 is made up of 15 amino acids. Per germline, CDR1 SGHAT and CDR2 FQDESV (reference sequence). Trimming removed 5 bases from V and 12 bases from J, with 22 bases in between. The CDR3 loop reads CASSLDQSAAGELFF. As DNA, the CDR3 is TGTGCCAGCAGCCTAGACCAGTCAGCCGCCGGGGAACTGTTTTTT.

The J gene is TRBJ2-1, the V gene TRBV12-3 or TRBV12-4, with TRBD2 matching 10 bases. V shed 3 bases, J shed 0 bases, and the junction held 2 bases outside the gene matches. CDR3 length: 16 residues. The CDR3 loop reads CASSFGLAVSYNEQFF. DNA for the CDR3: TGTGCCAGCAGTTTCGGACTAGCGGTCTCCTACAATGAGCAGTTCTTC.

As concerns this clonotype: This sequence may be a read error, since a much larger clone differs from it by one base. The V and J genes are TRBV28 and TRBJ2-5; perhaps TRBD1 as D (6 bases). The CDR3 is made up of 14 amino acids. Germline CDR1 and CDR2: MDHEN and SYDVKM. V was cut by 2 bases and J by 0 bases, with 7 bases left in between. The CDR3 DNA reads TGTGCCAGCAGTTTACAGGGGTACCAAGAGACCCAGTACTTC. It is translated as CASSLQGYQETQYF. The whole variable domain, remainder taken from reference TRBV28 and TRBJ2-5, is DVKVTQSSRYLVKRTGEKVFLECVQDMDHENMFWYRQDPGLGLRLIYFSYDVKMKEKGDIPEGYSVSREKKERFSLILESASTNQTSMYLCASSLQGYQETQYFGPGTRLLVL.

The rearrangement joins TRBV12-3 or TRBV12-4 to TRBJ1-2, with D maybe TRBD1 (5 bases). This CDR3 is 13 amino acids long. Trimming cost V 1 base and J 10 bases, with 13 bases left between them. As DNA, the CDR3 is TGTGCCAGCAGTTTAGGGCAGGGCCTTGACTACACCTTC. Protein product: CASSLGQGLDYTF.

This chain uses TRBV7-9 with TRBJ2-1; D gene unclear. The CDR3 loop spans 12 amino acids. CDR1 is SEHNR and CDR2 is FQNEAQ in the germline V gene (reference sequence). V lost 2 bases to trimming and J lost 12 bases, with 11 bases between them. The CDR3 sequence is CASSLNYLRQFF. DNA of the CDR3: TGTGCCAGCAGCTTAAATTATCTCCGGCAGTTCTTC. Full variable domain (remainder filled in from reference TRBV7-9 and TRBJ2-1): DTGVSQNPRHKITKRGQNVTFRCDPISEHNRLYWYRQTLGQGPEFLTYFQNEAQLEKSRLLSDRFSAERPKGSFSTLEIQRTEQGDSAMYLCASSLNYLRQFFGPGTRLTVL.

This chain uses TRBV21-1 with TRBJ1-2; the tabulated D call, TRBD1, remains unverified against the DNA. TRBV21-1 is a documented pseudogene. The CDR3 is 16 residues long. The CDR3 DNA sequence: TGTGCCAGCAGCCGGGGGAGATATGGACATCTCCTTCGCTACACCTTC. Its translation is CASSRGRYGHLLRYTF.